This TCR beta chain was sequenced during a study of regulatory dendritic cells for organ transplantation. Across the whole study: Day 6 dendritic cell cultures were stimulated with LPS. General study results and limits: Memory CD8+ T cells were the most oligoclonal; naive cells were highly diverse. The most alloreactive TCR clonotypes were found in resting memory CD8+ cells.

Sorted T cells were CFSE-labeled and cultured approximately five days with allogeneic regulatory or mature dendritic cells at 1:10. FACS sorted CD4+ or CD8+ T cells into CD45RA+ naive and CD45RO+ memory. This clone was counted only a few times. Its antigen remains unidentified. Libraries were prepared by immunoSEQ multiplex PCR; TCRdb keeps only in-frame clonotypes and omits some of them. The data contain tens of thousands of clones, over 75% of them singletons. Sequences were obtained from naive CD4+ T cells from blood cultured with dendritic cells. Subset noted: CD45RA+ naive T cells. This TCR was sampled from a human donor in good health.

The CDR3 here is CASSGLQGGGETQYF. Written as DNA, the CDR3 is TGTGCCAGCAGCGGGTTACAGGGAGGAGGAGAGACCCAGTACTTC. J is TRBJ2-5 and V is TRBV9; D could derive from TRBD1 or TRBD2 (6 bases each). The CDR3 is 15 amino acids. Per germline, CDR1 SGDLS and CDR2 YYNGEE. V shed 3 bases and J shed 4 bases, with 16 bases lying between them.